This T cell receptor beta chain was recorded in a study of human T cells and chemical hapten exposure. As for the study in general: TCR yield per sample varied, mainly due to pooled library volumes.

V lost 4 bases to trimming and J lost 4 bases, with 18 bases between them. This CDR3 is built from 15 residues. Germline CDR1 is SGHRS and CDR2 is YFSETQ. Total RNA was isolated from unfractionated whole blood. TCRdb re-called the 5' RACE reads with MiXCR, one entry per CDR3 protein. The table lists roughly 82,000 distinct CDR3 sequences, approximately 16% of them singletons. This receptor was taken from a female donor in good health. This chain uses TRBV5-1 with TRBJ2-7; D perhaps matches TRBD2 (5 bases). The CDR3 region has the DNA TGCGCCAGCAGCCCGAATGTGGGTCGGGGTTACGAGCAGTACTTC. It is translated as CASSPNVGRGYEQYF.